This TCR beta chain originates from a study of CD8 T cells in ankylosing spondylitis. General study findings and limits: Earlier reports found some motif variants in synovial fluid and blood in reactive arthritis. In ankylosing spondylitis patients, matched synovial fluid reportedly showed significant enrichment of disease-linked clones. Characteristic of ankylosing spondylitis blood, it appeared, was a TCR beta motif comprising 7 to 9 highly homologous variants.

TCRdb fed the 5' RACE reads into MiXCR, producing one record per CDR3 protein. The repertoire holds about 480,000 distinct CDR3 sequences, 17% seen once, with over 0.9% in the top ten. This clonotype was picked up many times. What it recognizes is unknown. The sample consisted of blood, either unsorted or a sorted T cell fraction (not recorded which). This clonotype was sampled from a male donor with ankylosing spondylitis.

The CDR3 DNA is TGTGCCATCAGTGAAAACGGAGGCGGTACCTATAATTCACCCCTCCACTTT. Amino acids: CAISENGGGTYNSPLHF. The rearrangement joins TRBV10-3 to TRBJ1-6, with unresolved D. Looked up from germline, CDR1 is ENHRY and CDR2 is SYGVKD. There are 17 residues in the CDR3. The V end lost 3 bases, the J end lost 2 bases, and 14 bases lay between the germline ends.